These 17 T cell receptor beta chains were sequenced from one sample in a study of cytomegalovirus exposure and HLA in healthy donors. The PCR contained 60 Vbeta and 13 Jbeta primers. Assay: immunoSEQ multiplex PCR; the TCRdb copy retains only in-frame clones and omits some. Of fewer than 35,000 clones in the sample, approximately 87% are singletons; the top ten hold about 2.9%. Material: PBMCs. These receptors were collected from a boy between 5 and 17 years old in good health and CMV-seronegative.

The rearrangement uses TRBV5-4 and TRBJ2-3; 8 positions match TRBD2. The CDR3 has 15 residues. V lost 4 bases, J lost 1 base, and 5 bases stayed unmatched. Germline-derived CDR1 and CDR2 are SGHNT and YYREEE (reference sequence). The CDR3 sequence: CASSGGLAGTDTQYF. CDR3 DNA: TGTGCCAGCAGCGGCGGACTAGCTGGCACAGATACGCAGTATTTT.

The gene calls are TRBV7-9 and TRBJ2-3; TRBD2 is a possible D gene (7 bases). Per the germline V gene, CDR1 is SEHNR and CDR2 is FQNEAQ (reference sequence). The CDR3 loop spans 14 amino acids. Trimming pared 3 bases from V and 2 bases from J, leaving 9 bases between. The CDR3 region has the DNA TGTGCCAGCAGCTTGGGGGGGGCCACAGATACGCAGTATTTT. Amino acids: CASSLGGATDTQYF.

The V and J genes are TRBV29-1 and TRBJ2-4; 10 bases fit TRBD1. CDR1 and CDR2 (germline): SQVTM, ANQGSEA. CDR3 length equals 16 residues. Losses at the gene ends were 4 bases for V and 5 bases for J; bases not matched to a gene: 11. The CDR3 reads CSVVGGTGDHENIQYF. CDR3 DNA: TGCAGCGTTGTAGGAGGGACAGGGGATCACGAAAACATTCAGTACTTC. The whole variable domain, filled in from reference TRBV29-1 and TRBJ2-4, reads SAVISQKPSRDICQRGTSLTIQCQVDSQVTMMFWYRQQPGQSLTLIATANQGSEATYESGFVIDKFPISRPNLTFSTLTVSNMSPEDSSIYLCSVVGGTGDHENIQYFGAGTRLSVL.

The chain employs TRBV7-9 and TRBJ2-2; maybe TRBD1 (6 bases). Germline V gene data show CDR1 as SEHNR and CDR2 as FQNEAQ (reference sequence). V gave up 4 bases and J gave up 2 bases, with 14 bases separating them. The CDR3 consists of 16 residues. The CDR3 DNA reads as TGTGCCAGCAGCTCGGAACAGGGCGGAAACACCGGGGAGCTGTTTTTT. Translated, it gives CASSSEQGGNTGELFF.

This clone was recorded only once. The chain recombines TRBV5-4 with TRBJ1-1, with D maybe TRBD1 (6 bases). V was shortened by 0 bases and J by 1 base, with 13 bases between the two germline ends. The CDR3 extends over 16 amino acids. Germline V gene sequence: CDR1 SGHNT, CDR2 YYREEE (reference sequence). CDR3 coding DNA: TGTGCCAGCAGCTTGGCCGTCGGACAGCCGAACACTGAAGCTTTCTTT. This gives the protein CASSLAVGQPNTEAFF.

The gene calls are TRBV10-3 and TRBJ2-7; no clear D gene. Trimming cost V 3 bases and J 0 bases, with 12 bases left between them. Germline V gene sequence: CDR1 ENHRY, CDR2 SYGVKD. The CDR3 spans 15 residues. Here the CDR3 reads CAISDNTRSSYEQYF. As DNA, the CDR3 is TGTGCCATCAGTGATAATACCCGTAGCTCCTACGAGCAGTACTTC.

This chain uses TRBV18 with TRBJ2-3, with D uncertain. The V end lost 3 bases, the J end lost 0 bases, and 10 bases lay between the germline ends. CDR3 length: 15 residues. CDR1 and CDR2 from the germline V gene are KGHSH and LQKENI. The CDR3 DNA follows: TGTGCCAGCTCACCCCCATTAACTAGCACAGATACGCAGTATTTT. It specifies CASSPPLTSTDTQYF.

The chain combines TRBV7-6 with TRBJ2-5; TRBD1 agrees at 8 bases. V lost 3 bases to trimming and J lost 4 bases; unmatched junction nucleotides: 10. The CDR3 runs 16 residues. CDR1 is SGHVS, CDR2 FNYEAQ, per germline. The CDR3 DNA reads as TGTGCCAGCAGCTTCACCGAGGACAGGGTAGGAGAGACCCAGTACTTC. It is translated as CASSFTEDRVGETQYF.

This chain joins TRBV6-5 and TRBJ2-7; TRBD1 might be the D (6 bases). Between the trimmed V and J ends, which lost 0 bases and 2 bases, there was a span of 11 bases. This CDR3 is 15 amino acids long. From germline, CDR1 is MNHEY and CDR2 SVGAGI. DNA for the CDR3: TGTGCCAGCAGTTACTCGAAAGACAGGACCTACGAGCAGTACTTC. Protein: CASSYSKDRTYEQYF.

CDR3 DNA: TGTGCCACCAGCAGAGATAGCCCCACAGATACGCAGTATTTT. Its translation: CATSRDSPTDTQYF. V gene TRBV15 combines with J gene TRBJ2-3; D is unclear. This CDR3 is 14 amino acids long. The V gene lost 0 bases and the J gene lost 2 bases, with 6 bases spanning the gap. Germline V gives CDR1 LNHNV, CDR2 YYDKDF (reference sequence).

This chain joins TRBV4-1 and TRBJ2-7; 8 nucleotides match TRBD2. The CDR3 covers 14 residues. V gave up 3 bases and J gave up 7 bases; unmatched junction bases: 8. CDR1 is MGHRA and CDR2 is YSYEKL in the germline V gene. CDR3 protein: CASSQQRGSGEQYF. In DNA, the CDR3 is TGCGCCAGCAGCCAGCAGCGGGGGTCGGGGGAGCAGTACTTC.

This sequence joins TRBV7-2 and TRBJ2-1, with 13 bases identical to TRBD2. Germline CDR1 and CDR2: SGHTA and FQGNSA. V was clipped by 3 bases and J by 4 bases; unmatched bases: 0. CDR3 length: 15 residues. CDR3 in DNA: TGTGCCAGCAGCTTGACTAGCGGGGGGTACAATGAGCAGTTCTTC. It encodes CASSLTSGGYNEQFF.

For the CDR3, the DNA is TGTGCCAGCAGCCCGAAGGGACAGGATAATTCACCCCTCCACTTT. Its protein product is CASSPKGQDNSPLHF. The J gene is TRBJ1-6, the V gene TRBV9, with TRBD1 identical over 8 bases. The CDR3 runs to 15 residues. The V and J ends lost 4 bases and 5 bases, in that order; junction bases with no gene match: 5. Germline V lookup: CDR1 SGDLS, CDR2 YYNGEE.

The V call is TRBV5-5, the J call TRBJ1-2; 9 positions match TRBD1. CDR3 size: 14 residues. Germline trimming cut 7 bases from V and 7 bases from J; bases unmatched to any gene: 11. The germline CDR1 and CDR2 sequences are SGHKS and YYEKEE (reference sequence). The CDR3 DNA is TGTGCCAGCCGAGCTTCTGGGACAGGGATTGGCTACACCTTC. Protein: CASRASGTGIGYTF.

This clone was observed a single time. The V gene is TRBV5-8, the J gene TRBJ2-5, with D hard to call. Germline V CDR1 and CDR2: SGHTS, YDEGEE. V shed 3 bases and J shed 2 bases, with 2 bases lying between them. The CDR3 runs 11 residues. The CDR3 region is CASSSQETQYF. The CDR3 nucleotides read TGTGCCAGCAGCTCGCAAGAGACCCAGTACTTC.

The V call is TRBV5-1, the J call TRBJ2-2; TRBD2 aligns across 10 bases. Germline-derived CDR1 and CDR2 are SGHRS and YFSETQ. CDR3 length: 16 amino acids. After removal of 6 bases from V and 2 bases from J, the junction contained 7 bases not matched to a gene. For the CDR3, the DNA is TGCGCCAGCACCAAACTAGCGGGGCTTAACACCGGGGAGCTGTTTTTT. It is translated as CASTKLAGLNTGELFF.

The CDR3 reads CASSLRQLTETNTIYF. In nucleotides, the CDR3 is TGTGCCAGCAGCTTACGACAGTTAACAGAAACAAACACCATATATTTT. This chain joins TRBV11-2 and TRBJ1-3; D is possibly TRBD1 (5 bases). The ends were cut back, 2 bases at V and 6 bases at J, with 17 bases in the middle. Per germline, CDR1 SGHAT and CDR2 FQNNGV. This CDR3 spans 16 amino acids.